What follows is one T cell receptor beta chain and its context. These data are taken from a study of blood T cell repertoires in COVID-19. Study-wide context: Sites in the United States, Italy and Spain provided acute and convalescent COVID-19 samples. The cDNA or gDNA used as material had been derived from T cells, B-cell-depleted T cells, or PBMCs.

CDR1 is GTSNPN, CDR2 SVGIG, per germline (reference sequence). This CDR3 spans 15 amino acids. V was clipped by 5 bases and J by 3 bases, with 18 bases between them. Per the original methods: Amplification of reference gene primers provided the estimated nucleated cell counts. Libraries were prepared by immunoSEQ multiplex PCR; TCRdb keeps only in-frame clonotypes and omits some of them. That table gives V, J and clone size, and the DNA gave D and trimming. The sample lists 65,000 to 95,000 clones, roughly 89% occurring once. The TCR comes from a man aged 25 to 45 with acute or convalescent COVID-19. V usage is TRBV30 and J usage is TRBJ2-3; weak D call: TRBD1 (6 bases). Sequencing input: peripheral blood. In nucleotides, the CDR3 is TGTGCCTGGGGGTATACAGGGAAGGTGACAGATACGCAGTATTTT. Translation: CAWGYTGKVTDTQYF.